This passage covers 10 T cell receptor beta chains from one sample sequenced in a study of blood T cell repertoires in COVID-19. Generated by immunoSEQ multiplex PCR, the TCRdb table keeps only in-frame clones and is missing some. Among 65,000 to 85,000 clones listed, 90% to 95% were seen once. What was sequenced was peripheral blood. The receptors come from a human donor in a cohort sampled during active COVID-19.

The chain links TRBV5-4 to TRBJ2-3, with 8 bases identical to TRBD1. Germline CDR1 and CDR2: SGHNT and YYREEE (reference sequence). After removal of 0 bases from V and 5 bases from J, the junction contained 5 bases not matched to a gene. This CDR3 contains 15 residues. Here the CDR3 DNA reads TGTGCCAGCAGCTTGGGCGACAGGGGTGGAGATACGCAGTATTTT. It specifies CASSLGDRGGDTQYF.

This clone was observed a single time. The V and J genes are TRBV7-8 and TRBJ1-5; no firm D call. This CDR3 is 15 amino acids long. The germline V gene has CDR1 SGHVS and CDR2 FQNEAQ. V was cut by 1 base and J by 4 bases, with 11 bases left in between. This chain's CDR3 is CASSLDGHGNQPQHF. CDR3 in DNA: TGTGCCAGCAGCTTAGATGGTCACGGGAATCAGCCCCAGCATTTT.

This chain connects TRBV11-3 to TRBJ2-1; TRBD2 agrees at 11 bases. With 5 bases clipped from V and 6 bases from J, the junction kept 12 bases outside the gene matches. This CDR3 is 17 amino acids long. Looked up from germline, CDR1 is SGHNT and CDR2 is YENEEA. The CDR3 sequence is CASSRTSGLNGANEQFF. CDR3 bases: TGTGCCAGCAGCCGGACTAGCGGGTTAAATGGAGCCAATGAGCAGTTCTTC. The full variable domain, with the rest looked up from reference TRBV11-3 and TRBJ2-1, is EAGVVQSPRYKIIEKKQPVAFWCNPISGHNTLYWYLQNLGQGPELLIRYENEEAVDDSQLPKDRFSAERLKGVDSTLKIQPAELGDSAVYLCASSRTSGLNGANEQFFGPGTRLTVL.

This clone was found once. The genes are TRBV6-6 and TRBJ2-5; D might be TRBD1 (6 bases). V gave up 8 bases and J gave up 0 bases, with 19 bases separating them. Germline loops: CDR1 MNHNY, CDR2 SVGAGI (reference sequence). The CDR3 extends over 16 amino acids. The CDR3 here is CASAGPGHQYQETQYF. The DNA for the CDR3 is TGTGCCAGCGCTGGACCGGGACACCAGTACCAAGAGACCCAGTACTTC.

This clone was seen a handful of times. The chain couples TRBV6-5 to TRBJ2-7; D ambiguous. The CDR3 has 13 amino acids. Germline CDR1 and CDR2: MNHEY and SVGAGI. Trimming shortened V by 0 bases and J by 2 bases, and 5 bases separated the two germline ends. CDR3 sequence reads: CASSYSRTYEQYF. DNA for the CDR3: TGTGCCAGCAGTTACTCGAGAACCTACGAGCAGTACTTC.

As DNA, the CDR3 is TGTGCCAGCAGCCAAGAATGGACAGGCAGAAACACCGGGGAGCTGTTTTTT. Translation: CASSQEWTGRNTGELFF. The rearrangement uses TRBV14 and TRBJ2-2; TRBD1 matches at 7 bases. This CDR3 is built from 17 residues. Germline V gene data show CDR1 as SGHDN and CDR2 as FVKESK. V was pared by 0 bases and J by 2 bases, with 6 bases of the junction left unmatched.

This chain connects TRBV5-1 to TRBJ2-5, with 7 bases fitting TRBD2. Germline lookup yields CDR1 SGHRS and CDR2 YFSETQ. J gave up 4 bases and V 1 base, and 4 bases lay outside the gene matches. There are 14 residues in the CDR3. The CDR3, as DNA: TGCGCCAGCAGCTTGACGGGAGGAGCAGAGACCCAGTACTTC. Amino acid sequence: CASSLTGGAETQYF. The entire variable domain, with the rest obtained from reference TRBV5-1 and TRBJ2-5, is as follows: KAGVTQTPRYLIKTRGQQVTLSCSPISGHRSVSWYQQTPGQGLQFLFEYFSETQRNKGNFPGRFSGRQFSNSRSEMNVSTLELGDSALYLCASSLTGGAETQYFGPGTRLLVL.

The genes are TRBV5-1 and TRBJ2-1; 11 positions match TRBD1. This CDR3 region has 16 residues. The J segment lost 4 bases and the V segment lost 1 base, leaving 4 bases of the junction unmatched. Germline loops: CDR1 SGHRS, CDR2 YFSETQ. DNA of the CDR3: TGCGCCAGCAGCTTGCTGGGACAGGGGGGTTACAATGAGCAGTTCTTC. As protein: CASSLLGQGGYNEQFF.

The chain carries TRBV6-1 and TRBJ1-4; no reliable D call. CDR1 MNHNS and CDR2 SASEGT come from the germline V gene. Trimming left V 2 bases short and J 0 bases short, with 7 bases between. The CDR3 spans 15 residues. This CDR3 is CASSEQKATNEKLFF. The CDR3 bases are TGTGCCAGCAGTGAACAGAAAGCAACTAATGAAAAACTGTTTTTT.

The chain combines TRBV5-1 with TRBJ1-1; maybe TRBD1 (5 bases). Trimming pared 0 bases from V and 3 bases from J, leaving 9 bases between. The CDR3 loop spans 14 amino acids. Germline loops: CDR1 SGHRS, CDR2 YFSETQ. This CDR3 is CASSLGREDTEAFF. CDR3 DNA: TGCGCCAGCAGCTTGGGCAGGGAGGACACTGAAGCTTTCTTT.